A selection of T cell receptor beta chains follows, all from one sample in a study of T cell responses to AZD1222 COVID-19 vaccine. Assay: immunoSEQ multiplex PCR; the TCRdb copy retains only in-frame clones and omits some. Of 150,000 to 190,000 clones listed, more than 85% were seen once; the top ten hold 1.5%. The sample consisted of peripheral blood, taken 28 days after the second AZD1222 dose. The source is an adult who received the AZD1222 COVID-19 vaccine. The conserved cysteine and the conserved F or W are not part of the CDR3 here. The size of a clone is reported for some rows only, either as once, few or many, or as a class for expanded clones.

clone size	J gene	V gene	CDR3 protein
NA	TRBJ1-2	TRBV2	ASSGGNNYGYT
NA	TRBJ2-1	TRBV6-5	ASSYLRYNEQF
NA	TRBJ2-6	TRBV5-6	ASSLYGAGANVLT
once	TRBJ2-5	TRBV12-3/TRBV12-4	ASSEDSGAQY
NA	TRBJ2-5	TRBV3-1/TRBV3-2	ASSQGLAGVGETQY
NA	TRBJ1-6	TRBV5-5	ASKGGTGEGSPLH
once	TRBJ1-5	TRBV28	ASSPTYSLNQPQH
NA	TRBJ2-7	TRBV5-1	ASSLDQRTQY
NA	TRBJ1-1	TRBV5-6	ASSLRTGMNTEAF
once	TRBJ2-3	TRBV6-5	ASSLTSGGGTDTQY
NA	TRBJ2-3	TRBV3-1/TRBV3-2	ASSQPPPGSLGDTQY
NA	TRBJ2-4	TRBV28	ASSFLRGGKNIQY
NA	TRBJ1-6	TRBV30	AWSGRDRGFSPLH
once	TRBJ2-7	TRBV3-1/TRBV3-2	ASSHPGGAPYEQY
NA	TRBJ2-7	TRBV4-1	ASSPLRDRRGLYEQY
NA	TRBJ1-3	TRBV7-8	ASSLVDSRTGNTIY
NA	TRBJ1-2	TRBV5-1	ASSLGPADRESYT
NA	TRBJ2-2	TRBV27	ASRALPSGRVTGELF
NA	TRBJ1-2	TRBV28	ASTNRPLYGYT
NA	TRBJ1-6	TRBV7-8	ASSLGGRNNSPLH
NA	TRBJ2-1	TRBV13	ASSATNYNEQF
NA	TRBJ1-2	TRBV3-1/TRBV3-2	ASSFSGTGGGYT
NA	TRBJ2-2	TRBV5-1	ASSLGTAGELF
NA	TRBJ2-7	TRBV11-3	ASSLGANGYEQY
NA	TRBJ1-4	TRBV7-6	ASSPDTGESEKLF
NA	TRBJ2-7	TRBV5-4	ASSFGQIEQY
NA	TRBJ1-6	TRBV4-2	ASSLDRWGNSPLH
NA	TRBJ2-3	TRBV27	ASSSAGFTDTQY
NA	TRBJ2-2	TRBV6-6	ASRTSTTAGELF
NA	TRBJ1-1	TRBV14	ASSLIDRLNTEAF
NA	TRBJ1-4	TRBV5-6	ASSRANEKLF
NA	TRBJ2-6	TRBV28	ASSPQTGFSGANVLT
NA	TRBJ2-1	TRBV7-9	ASKRGGSSYNEQF
once	TRBJ1-6	TRBV3-1/TRBV3-2	ASSEGAGKFSPLH
NA	TRBJ1-2	TRBV2	ASMSGIGGYT
NA	TRBJ2-1	TRBV7-6	ASSKGQGTYNEQF
NA	TRBJ2-2	TRBV29-1	SVLWGWTGELF
NA	TRBJ2-3	TRBV6-1	ASSGGWGVGGASTDTQY
NA	TRBJ2-1	TRBV6-5	ASSYWAGGEQF
once	TRBJ1-5	TRBV30	AWSVMRDQPQH
NA	TRBJ2-4	TRBV6-5	ASSRTGVAKNIQY